The rows below give T cell receptor beta chains drawn from one sample of a study of cytomegalovirus exposure and HLA in healthy donors. Clones were read by immunoSEQ multiplex PCR, and TCRdb kept only the in-frame ones, dropping some. Among more than 85,000 clones listed, 65% to 80% were seen once. The sample was PBMCs. The receptor source for this set is a male donor in good health and CMV-seronegative. The CDR3 runs from the conserved cysteine through the conserved F or W. A D gene is named only where the DNA matches it firmly. The size entry is marked missing in some rows and otherwise reads once, few, many or a size class.

v_call: TRBV7-8
j_call: TRBJ2-2
clone_size: -
d_call: -
cdr3_aa: CASSSPGDTGELFF

v_call: TRBV9
j_call: TRBJ2-3
clone_size: -
d_call: -
cdr3_aa: CASSVAWGEADTQYF

v_call: TRBV7-9
j_call: TRBJ1-1
clone_size: -
d_call: TRBD1
cdr3_aa: CSSSSGQANTEAFF

v_call: TRBV9
j_call: TRBJ1-2
clone_size: once
d_call: TRBD1
cdr3_aa: CASSPPGQGTRYTF

v_call: TRBV6-8
j_call: TRBJ2-5
clone_size: -
d_call: TRBD2
cdr3_aa: CASSYHGLAALQETQYF

v_call: TRBV28
j_call: TRBJ2-1
clone_size: -
d_call: TRBD2
cdr3_aa: CASTPLGTSGRAPSGEQFF

v_call: TRBV6-1
j_call: TRBJ2-6
clone_size: few
d_call: -
cdr3_aa: CASKVRGTGANVLTF

v_call: TRBV29-1
j_call: TRBJ2-1
clone_size: -
d_call: TRBD2
cdr3_aa: CSVEDWTSGRLNEQFF

v_call: TRBV19
j_call: TRBJ2-7
clone_size: once
d_call: -
cdr3_aa: CASSSSFGDKFYEQYF

v_call: TRBV20-1
j_call: TRBJ2-5
clone_size: few
d_call: TRBD1
cdr3_aa: CSATGGETQYF

v_call: TRBV6-6
j_call: TRBJ1-3
clone_size: -
d_call: TRBD1
cdr3_aa: CASSYGQASSGNTIYF

v_call: TRBV15
j_call: TRBJ1-4
clone_size: -
d_call: -
cdr3_aa: CATSRDEVGRGYEKLFF

v_call: TRBV28
j_call: TRBJ1-2
clone_size: -
d_call: TRBD1
cdr3_aa: CASRPPGQAGTF

v_call: TRBV5-6
j_call: TRBJ1-6
clone_size: -
d_call: TRBD1
cdr3_aa: CASSPLDRGSESPLHF

v_call: TRBV15
j_call: TRBJ2-1
clone_size: -
d_call: TRBD1
cdr3_aa: CATSRLVGQGAFNEQFF

v_call: TRBV28
j_call: TRBJ2-7
clone_size: once
d_call: -
cdr3_aa: CASSPGRGAVVYEQYF

v_call: TRBV7-2
j_call: TRBJ1-2
clone_size: once
d_call: TRBD1
cdr3_aa: CASSLGTGRYGYTF

v_call: TRBV4-1
j_call: TRBJ2-1
clone_size: few
d_call: TRBD2
cdr3_aa: CASSYFSGSYNEQFF

v_call: TRBV4-2
j_call: TRBJ2-6
clone_size: -
d_call: TRBD2
cdr3_aa: CASSQVKAGVGGANVLTF

v_call: TRBV27
j_call: TRBJ2-7
clone_size: -
d_call: TRBD1
cdr3_aa: CASRSRGQGGEQYF

v_call: TRBV30
j_call: TRBJ1-1
clone_size: -
d_call: TRBD1
cdr3_aa: CAWQGQGNTEAFF

v_call: TRBV7-2
j_call: TRBJ1-1
clone_size: few
d_call: -
cdr3_aa: CASSLAVQNTEAFF

v_call: TRBV5-1
j_call: TRBJ1-4
clone_size: few
d_call: -
cdr3_aa: CASSLGQPATNEKLFF

v_call: TRBV11-2
j_call: TRBJ2-5
clone_size: -
d_call: -
cdr3_aa: CASSLDRRPGATQYF

v_call: TRBV27
j_call: TRBJ2-2
clone_size: -
d_call: -
cdr3_aa: CASTLGRLNTGELFF

v_call: TRBV30
j_call: TRBJ2-7
clone_size: -
d_call: -
cdr3_aa: CAWSDSGEDEQYF

v_call: TRBV6-6
j_call: TRBJ1-3
clone_size: -
d_call: -
cdr3_aa: CASSYSTGPGNTIYF

v_call: TRBV7-9
j_call: TRBJ1-4
clone_size: -
d_call: TRBD1
cdr3_aa: CASSSPAGGTANEKLFF

v_call: TRBV15
j_call: TRBJ2-1
clone_size: -
d_call: -
cdr3_aa: CATSRGGSVINEQFF

v_call: TRBV28
j_call: TRBJ1-5
clone_size: -
d_call: -
cdr3_aa: CASRMRSESNQPQHF

v_call: TRBV28
j_call: TRBJ1-5
clone_size: -
d_call: -
cdr3_aa: CASSGQLNSPQHF

v_call: TRBV5-6
j_call: TRBJ2-1
clone_size: -
d_call: -
cdr3_aa: CASSLVGAGYNEQFF

v_call: TRBV2
j_call: TRBJ2-1
clone_size: -
d_call: TRBD2
cdr3_aa: CASIKGLVDNNEQFF

v_call: TRBV10-2
j_call: TRBJ2-2
clone_size: -
d_call: TRBD1
cdr3_aa: CASSGGDRGTGELFF

v_call: TRBV7-3
j_call: TRBJ1-3
clone_size: -
d_call: -
cdr3_aa: CASSPDGSSGNTIYF

v_call: TRBV11-3
j_call: TRBJ2-3
clone_size: -
d_call: -
cdr3_aa: CASSSPRGGDTQYF

v_call: TRBV27
j_call: TRBJ1-5
clone_size: -
d_call: TRBD1
cdr3_aa: CASSYRGLHQPQHF

v_call: TRBV5-1
j_call: TRBJ2-7
clone_size: -
d_call: -
cdr3_aa: CASSFTGGAYEQYF

v_call: TRBV7-2
j_call: TRBJ2-7
clone_size: -
d_call: -
cdr3_aa: CASSLADTAYEQYF

v_call: TRBV29-1
j_call: TRBJ1-2
clone_size: -
d_call: TRBD1
cdr3_aa: CSVALGTAYGYTF

v_call: TRBV10-3
j_call: TRBJ1-5
clone_size: -
d_call: -
cdr3_aa: CAITPELNQPQHF

v_call: TRBV11-3
j_call: TRBJ2-3
clone_size: many
d_call: TRBD2
cdr3_aa: CASSHHSGSGTDTQYF

v_call: TRBV19
j_call: TRBJ2-4
clone_size: -
d_call: -
cdr3_aa: CASSSTPGQGQNIQYF

v_call: TRBV6-1
j_call: -
clone_size: once
d_call: -
cdr3_aa: CASDMLGTGYEQYF

v_call: TRBV5-6
j_call: TRBJ2-2
clone_size: -
d_call: -
cdr3_aa: CASSFTSRGTGELFF

v_call: TRBV6-1
j_call: TRBJ1-1
clone_size: few
d_call: TRBD1
cdr3_aa: CASSEPDRYMNTEAFF

v_call: TRBV28
j_call: TRBJ1-2
clone_size: -
d_call: -
cdr3_aa: CASSLPGLRFRANYGYTF

v_call: TRBV19
j_call: TRBJ2-1
clone_size: -
d_call: TRBD2
cdr3_aa: CASRSGLADNEQFF

v_call: TRBV18
j_call: TRBJ1-4
clone_size: -
d_call: -
cdr3_aa: CASSPRQVGYEKLFF

v_call: TRBV4-1
j_call: TRBJ1-5
clone_size: -
d_call: -
cdr3_aa: CASSQDPGTGSTGLNQPQHF

v_call: TRBV29-1
j_call: TRBJ2-3
clone_size: -
d_call: TRBD1
cdr3_aa: CSVDGTGATDTQYF

v_call: TRBV19
j_call: TRBJ2-2
clone_size: -
d_call: -
cdr3_aa: CASSTPRTGRDGELFF